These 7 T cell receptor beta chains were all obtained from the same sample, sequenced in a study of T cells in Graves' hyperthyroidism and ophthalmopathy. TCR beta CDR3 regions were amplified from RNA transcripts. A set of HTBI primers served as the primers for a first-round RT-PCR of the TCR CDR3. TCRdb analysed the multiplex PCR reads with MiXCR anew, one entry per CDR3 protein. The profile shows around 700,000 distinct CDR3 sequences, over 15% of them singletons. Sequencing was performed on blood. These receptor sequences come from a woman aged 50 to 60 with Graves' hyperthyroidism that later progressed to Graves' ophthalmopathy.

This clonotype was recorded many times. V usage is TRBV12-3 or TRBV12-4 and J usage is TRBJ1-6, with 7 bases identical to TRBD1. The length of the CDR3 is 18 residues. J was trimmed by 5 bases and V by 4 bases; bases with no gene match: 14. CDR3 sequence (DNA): TGTGCCAGCAGTTCCGGGCTACAGGGGTTTATCGATAATTCACCCCTCCACTTT. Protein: CASSSGLQGFIDNSPLHF.

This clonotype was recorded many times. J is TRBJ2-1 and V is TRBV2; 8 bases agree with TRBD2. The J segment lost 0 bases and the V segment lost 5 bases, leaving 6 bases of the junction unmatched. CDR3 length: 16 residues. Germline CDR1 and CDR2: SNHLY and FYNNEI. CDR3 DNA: TGTGCCAGCAGTCACTTAGCGGGAAGCTCCTACAATGAGCAGTTCTTC. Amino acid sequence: CASSHLAGSSYNEQFF.

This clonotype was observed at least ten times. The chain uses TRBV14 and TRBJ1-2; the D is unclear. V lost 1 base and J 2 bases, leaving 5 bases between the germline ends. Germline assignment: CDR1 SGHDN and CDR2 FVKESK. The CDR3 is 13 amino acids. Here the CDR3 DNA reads TGTGCCAGCAGCCAAGGACGGAACTATGGCTACACCTTC. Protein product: CASSQGRNYGYTF.

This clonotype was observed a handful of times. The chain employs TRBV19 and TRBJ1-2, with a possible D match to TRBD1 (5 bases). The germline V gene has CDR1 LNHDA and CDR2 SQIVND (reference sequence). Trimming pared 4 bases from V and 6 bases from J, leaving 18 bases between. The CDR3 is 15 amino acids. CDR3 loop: CASSTFIDRHNGYTF. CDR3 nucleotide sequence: TGTGCCAGTAGTACATTTATAGACAGACATAATGGCTACACCTTC.

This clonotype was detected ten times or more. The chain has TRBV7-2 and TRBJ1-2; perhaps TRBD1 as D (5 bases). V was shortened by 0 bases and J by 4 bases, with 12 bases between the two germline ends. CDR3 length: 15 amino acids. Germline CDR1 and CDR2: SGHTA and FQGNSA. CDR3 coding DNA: TGTGCCAGCAGCTTAGCCCCGGGGCAGTCCTATGGCTACACCTTC. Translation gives CASSLAPGQSYGYTF.

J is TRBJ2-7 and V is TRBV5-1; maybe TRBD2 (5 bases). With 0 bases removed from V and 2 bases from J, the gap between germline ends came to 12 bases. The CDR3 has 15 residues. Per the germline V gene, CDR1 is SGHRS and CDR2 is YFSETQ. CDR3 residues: CASSLARDQTYEQYF. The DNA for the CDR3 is TGCGCCAGCAGCTTGGCCCGGGATCAGACCTACGAGCAGTACTTC.

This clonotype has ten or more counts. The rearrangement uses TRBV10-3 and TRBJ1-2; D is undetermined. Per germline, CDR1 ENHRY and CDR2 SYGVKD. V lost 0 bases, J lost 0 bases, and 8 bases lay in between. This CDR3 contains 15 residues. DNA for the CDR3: TGTGCCATCAGTGAGTCACACAGAGCTAACTATGGCTACACCTTC. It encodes CAISESHRANYGYTF.